These 28 T cell receptor beta chains were all obtained from the same sample, sequenced in a study of monozygotic twins with inflammatory bowel disease. TCRdb re-called the 5' RACE reads and catalogs CDR3 proteins one per entry, DNA excluded. Its listing shows a few hundred thousand distinct CDR3 sequences. Sequences were obtained from blood. These TCRs come from a human donor with ulcerative colitis or Crohn's disease, or a healthy co-twin of an affected twin (not recorded which).

This chain links TRBV19 with TRBJ1-1. Germline CDR1 is LNHDA and CDR2 is SQIVND (reference sequence). CDR3 size: 12 residues. CDR3 sequence: CASSLDRTEAFF.

The chain employs TRBV5-1 and TRBJ1-2. Per germline, CDR1 SGHRS and CDR2 YFSETQ. The CDR3 length is 14 residues. CDR3 sequence reads: CASSLSQNNYGYTF. Supplemented by reference TRBV5-1 and TRBJ1-2, the full variable domain reads KAGVTQTPRYLIKTRGQQVTLSCSPISGHRSVSWYQQTPGQGLQFLFEYFSETQRNKGNFPGRFSGRQFSNSRSEMNVSTLELGDSALYLCASSLSQNNYGYTFGSGTRLTVV.

The chain carries TRBV7-2 and TRBJ2-4; TCRdb reports TRBD2, a call that lacks DNA to check it against. The CDR3 has 14 amino acids. Germline CDR1 is SGHTA and CDR2 is FQGNSA. This CDR3 reads CASSPRQGGNIQYF.

This chain connects TRBV5-5 to TRBJ2-1. Germline values: CDR1 SGHKS, CDR2 YYEKEE (reference sequence). The CDR3 spans 15 residues. CDR3 sequence: CASSLQDGPINEQFF.

This chain connects TRBV12-3 or TRBV12-4 to TRBJ1-6; the TCRdb D gene call, TRBD1, has no DNA to confirm it. The CDR3 runs to 15 residues. This CDR3 reads CASSSPTPSNSPLHF.

The chain combines TRBV5-4 with TRBJ2-5; with no DNA, the TCRdb D assignment of TRBD1 cannot be verified. Germline loops: CDR1 SGHNT, CDR2 YYREEE (reference sequence). The CDR3 is 15 residues long. CDR3 sequence: CASSRNRGIQETQYF.

This rearrangement joins TRBV5-1 to TRBJ1-5. Germline loops: CDR1 SGHRS, CDR2 YFSETQ. The CDR3 covers 15 residues. This CDR3 reads CASSLENPRYQPQHF.

The chain carries TRBV24-1 and TRBJ2-1. In germline, CDR1 is KGHDR, CDR2 SFDVKD. The CDR3 totals 13 residues. CDR3 sequence: CATSGYGDNEQFF.

This chain links TRBV20-1 with TRBJ1-1. CDR3 size: 12 residues. The germline gives CDR1 DFQATT, CDR2 SNEGSKA (reference sequence). The CDR3 sequence: CSARMGNTEAFF.

The chain combines TRBV7-8 with TRBJ1-5; the TCRdb call, TRBD1, lacks DNA for checking. This CDR3 has 15 amino acids. Germline loops: CDR1 SGHVS, CDR2 FQNEAQ. Here the CDR3 reads CASSLSRQENQPQHF.

The V gene is TRBV7-7, the J gene TRBJ2-2; TCRdb returns TRBD2, unconfirmable since there is no DNA. This CDR3 comprises 17 residues. CDR1 is SSHAT and CDR2 is FNYEAQ in the germline V gene (reference sequence). CDR3 protein: CASSPIAGGRNTGELFF.

The chain uses TRBV7-2 and TRBJ2-1; there is no DNA to check the TCRdb D call of TRBD2. CDR1 is SGHTA, CDR2 FQGNSA, per germline. This CDR3 contains 16 residues. This CDR3 reads CASSFGLGPLYNEQFF.

The V call is TRBV12-3 or TRBV12-4, the J call TRBJ2-1. The CDR3 length is 11 residues. CDR3 sequence reads: CASSLVNEQFF.

V usage is TRBV12-3 or TRBV12-4 and J usage is TRBJ2-2; TCRdb returns TRBD2, unconfirmable since there is no DNA. The CDR3 totals 17 residues. The CDR3 reads CASSFEAAGGATGELFF.

The genes are TRBV15 and TRBJ2-3. The CDR3 spans 13 residues. The germline V gene has CDR1 LNHNV and CDR2 YYDKDF (reference sequence). CDR3 sequence: CATSTPIIDTQYF.

V and J are TRBV12-5 and TRBJ1-2; the TCRdb call, TRBD1, lacks DNA for checking. CDR3 size: 14 residues. Germline loops: CDR1 LGHNT, CDR2 FRNRAP. CDR3: CASAETGASYGYTF.

This chain links TRBV19 with TRBJ1-5; the TCRdb D gene call, TRBD1, has no DNA to confirm it. The CDR3 totals 15 residues. Germline V gene lookup returns CDR1 LNHDA and CDR2 SQIVND (reference sequence). The CDR3 protein is CASNADRVDNQPQHF.

The genes are TRBV7-6 and TRBJ1-5; TCRdb's assignment of TRBD1 cannot be checked, as there is no DNA. Looked up from germline, CDR1 is SGHVS and CDR2 is FNYEAQ. The CDR3 contains 17 residues. The CDR3 loop is CASSLGGTPYSNQPQHF. Full variable domain (outside the CDR3, taken from reference TRBV7-6 and TRBJ1-5): GAGVSQSPRYKVTKRGQDVALRCDPISGHVSLYWYRQALGQGPEFLTYFNYEAQQDKSGLPNDRFSAERPEGSISTLTIQRTEQRDSAMYRCASSLGGTPYSNQPQHFGDGTRLSIL.

The chain recombines TRBV3-1 with TRBJ2-1; TCRdb selects TRBD2, and the lack of DNA leaves this call unchecked. CDR1 is LGHDT, CDR2 YNNKEL, per germline (reference sequence). The CDR3 totals 17 residues. This CDR3 is CASSQDFPSGGGNEQFF.

The genes are TRBV20-1 and TRBJ2-7. Germline V lookup: CDR1 DFQATT, CDR2 SNEGSKA (reference sequence). CDR3 length: 12 amino acids. CDR3 protein: CSARVSAYEQYF.

The chain's CDR3 is CASSRLAGGLYDTQYF. J is TRBJ2-3 and V is TRBV2; without DNA, the TCRdb call of TRBD2 cannot be checked. Germline V CDR1 and CDR2: SNHLY, FYNNEI. This CDR3 has 16 residues. The entire variable domain, with the rest obtained from reference TRBV2 and TRBJ2-3, is as follows: EPEVTQTPSHQVTQMGQEVILRCVPISNHLYFYWYRQILGQKVEFLVSFYNNEISEKSEIFDDQFSVERPDGSNFTLKIRSTKLEDSAMYFCASSRLAGGLYDTQYFGPGTRLTVL.

This rearrangement joins TRBV18 to TRBJ1-2; there is no DNA to check the TCRdb D call of TRBD1. Germline V gene sequence: CDR1 KGHSH, CDR2 LQKENI. The CDR3 sequence is 13 residues long. CDR3: CASSPGTDYGYTF.

The chain employs TRBV9 and TRBJ2-1; TCRdb outputs TRBD1, but without DNA this stays unchecked. CDR3 size: 15 residues. Germline V gives CDR1 SGDLS, CDR2 YYNGEE. The CDR3 loop reads CASSGPGGLYNEQFF.

V gene TRBV20-1 combines with J gene TRBJ2-2; TCRdb reports TRBD2, a call that lacks DNA to check it against. The germline V gene encodes CDR1 DFQATT and CDR2 SNEGSKA (reference sequence). The CDR3 extends over 15 amino acids. The CDR3: CSARPSGALTGELFF.

The CDR3 loop reads CSAHLPGPPNWGELFF. V usage is TRBV20-1 and J usage is TRBJ2-2; the TCRdb D gene call, TRBD2, has no DNA to confirm it. Germline V gene sequence: CDR1 DFQATT, CDR2 SNEGSKA (reference sequence). This CDR3 contains 16 residues.

The genes are TRBV28 and TRBJ2-5; no DNA is available, so the TRBD1 call from TCRdb remains unchecked. Looked up from germline, CDR1 is MDHEN and CDR2 is SYDVKM. The CDR3 length is 20 residues. CDR3 loop: CASSPPGDRGVSSRKETQYF.

The gene calls are TRBV7-3 and TRBJ1-1. The CDR3 sequence is 15 residues long. From germline, CDR1 is SGHTA and CDR2 FQGTGA. CDR3: CASSPPGRVATEAFF.

The chain has TRBV20-1 and TRBJ1-2. In germline, CDR1 is DFQATT, CDR2 SNEGSKA (reference sequence). The CDR3 length is 14 residues. The CDR3 protein is CSAPGLTGNYGYTF.